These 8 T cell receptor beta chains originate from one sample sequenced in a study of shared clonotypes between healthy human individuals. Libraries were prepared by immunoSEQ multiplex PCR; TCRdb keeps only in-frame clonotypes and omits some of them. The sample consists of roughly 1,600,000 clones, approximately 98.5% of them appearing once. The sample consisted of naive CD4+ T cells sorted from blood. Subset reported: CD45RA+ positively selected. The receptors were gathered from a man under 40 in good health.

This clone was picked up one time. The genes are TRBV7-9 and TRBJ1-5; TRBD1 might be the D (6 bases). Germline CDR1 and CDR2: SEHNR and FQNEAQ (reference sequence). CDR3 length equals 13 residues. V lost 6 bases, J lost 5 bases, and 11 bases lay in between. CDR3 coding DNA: TGTGCCAGCAGTGGAGACAGGTATCAGCCCCAGCATTTT. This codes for CASSGDRYQPQHF.

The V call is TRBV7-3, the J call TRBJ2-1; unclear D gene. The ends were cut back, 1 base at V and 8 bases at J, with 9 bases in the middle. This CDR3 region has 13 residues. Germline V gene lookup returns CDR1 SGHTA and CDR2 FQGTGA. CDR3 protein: CASSLRANDEQFF. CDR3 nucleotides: TGTGCCAGCAGCTTAAGGGCTAATGATGAGCAGTTCTTC.

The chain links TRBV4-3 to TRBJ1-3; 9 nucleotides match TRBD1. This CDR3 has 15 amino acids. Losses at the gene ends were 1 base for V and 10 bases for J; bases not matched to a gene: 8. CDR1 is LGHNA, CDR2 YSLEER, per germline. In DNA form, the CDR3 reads TGCGCCAGCAGCCAAGTCGGGACAGGGCCTAGAACCATATATTTT. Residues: CASSQVGTGPRTIYF.

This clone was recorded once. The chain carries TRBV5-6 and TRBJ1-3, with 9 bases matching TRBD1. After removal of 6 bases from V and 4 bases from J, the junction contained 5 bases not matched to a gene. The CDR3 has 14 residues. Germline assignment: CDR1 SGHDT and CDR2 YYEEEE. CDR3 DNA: TGTGCCAGCAAGGACAGGGGATCGGGAAACACCATATATTTT. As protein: CASKDRGSGNTIYF.

The CDR3 loop is CASLGQGPEAFF. The CDR3, as DNA: TGTGCCAGCCTGGGACAGGGACCTGAAGCTTTCTTT. The chain carries TRBV2 and TRBJ1-1, with 9 positions matching TRBD1. The CDR3 is 12 amino acids. The V gene's germline CDR1 is SNHLY and CDR2 FYNNEI. V lost 8 bases to trimming and J lost 6 bases; unmatched junction nucleotides: 4.

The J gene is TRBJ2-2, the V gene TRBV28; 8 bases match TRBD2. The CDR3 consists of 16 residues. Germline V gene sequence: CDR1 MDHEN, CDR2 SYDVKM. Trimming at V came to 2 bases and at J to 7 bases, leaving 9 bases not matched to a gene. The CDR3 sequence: CASSLHQSGGNGELFF. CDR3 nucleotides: TGTGCCAGCAGTTTACACCAAAGCGGGGGTAACGGGGAGCTGTTTTTT.

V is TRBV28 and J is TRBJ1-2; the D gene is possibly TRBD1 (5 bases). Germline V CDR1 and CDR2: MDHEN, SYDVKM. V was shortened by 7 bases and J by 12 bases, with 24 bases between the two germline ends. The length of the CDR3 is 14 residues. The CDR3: CASNSPGEPIKNTF. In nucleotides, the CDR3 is TGTGCCAGCAATTCCCCGGGGGAGCCGATTAAAAACACCTTC.

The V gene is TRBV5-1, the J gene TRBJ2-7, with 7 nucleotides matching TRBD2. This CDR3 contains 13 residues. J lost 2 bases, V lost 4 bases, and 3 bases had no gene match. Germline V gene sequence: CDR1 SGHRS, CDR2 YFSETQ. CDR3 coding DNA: TGCGCCAGCAGCACTGGACTAGCCTACGAGCAGTACTTC. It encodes CASSTGLAYEQYF.